This record looks at one TCR beta chain sequence and its context. Its specific antigen is unknown. No clone much larger than this one lies a single base away; base qualities are absent. Donors were healthy HIV-negative adults with no recently reported acute infections or vaccinations. Only Caucasian adults living in Nashville, Tennessee, USA were represented among the donors. Magnetic negative selection was used to enrich CD4+ T cells, after which naive cells were positively selected on CD45RA and the negative fraction became the memory subset. Blood was collected by leukapheresis, and PBMCs were isolated by Ficoll-Histopaque density gradient centrifugation and then cryopreserved in liquid nitrogen vapor phase. Analytical flow cytometry was used to check the purity and quantity of every magnetically sorted T cell population. From each sorted fraction, genomic DNA was isolated and quantified by UV absorbance on a Nanodrop 2000c.

The data originate from a study of shared clonotypes between healthy human individuals (dated by TCRdb to 2018 to 2021). A note on the overall study: A couple of women and a few men aged 18 to 49 years were included in the cohort. For each donor, CD4 naive and CD4 memory were each given three plates, CD8 naive was given two plates, and CD8 memory was given one plate. To estimate repertoire size and how much clonotypes are shared between individuals, the study performed deep sequencing of blood TCR repertoires from roughly five healthy adults. To increase sequencing depth and limit assay-specific biases, different laboratories used diverse techniques to prepare libraries and sequence TCR repertoires. Each donor's leukapheresis produced roughly between about 0.9 and 9.5 billion PBMCs.

Measured from the cysteine to the phenylalanine, the CDR3 is 14 residues long. Only the CDR3 portion is preserved as DNA: 42 bases, with reading frame beginning at the first base. The germline V gene (reference sequence) supplies CDR1 SEHNR and CDR2 FQNEAQ. The germline V and J ends show losses of 6 bases and 0 bases respectively, and no gene match explains 3 bases of the junction. Findings and caveats that apply to the study as a whole: Compared with non-shared clonotypes, the clonotypes found in all four sorted-subset donors had higher generation probabilities. The small number of donors limited the genetic and exposure-history diversity represented. Even with the large sequencing depth, rarefaction of the sorted-subset datasets indicated that sequencing was incomplete. Estimated clonotype richness was generally larger for naive than for memory subsets. Pairwise subsampling indicated that sequencing depth was expected to affect the degree of clonotype sharing among donors. Approximately 5% of naive CD4, 3.5% of naive CD8, 2.3% of memory CD4, and 0.4% of memory CD8 clonotypes were shared across a handful of donors. Sampling was restricted to blood, and TCR repertoires in tissues likely differ from the TCR repertoires found in blood.

TCR CDR3 regions were amplified from genomic DNA by multiplex PCR using the deep immunoSEQ assay. Extracted genomic DNA from each cell subset was distributed evenly across all wells of several immunoSEQ 96-well plates, and each plate was treated as a replicate. For sorted subsets, each replicate PCR was loaded with 200 ng genomic DNA, equivalent to about 30,000 T cell genomes. The purified libraries were quantified using a Qubit 3.0 fluorometer, sized with a Bioanalyzer 2100, and then quantified again using the KAPA Library Quantification kit. Every immunoSEQ 96-well plate was sequenced on a dedicated single-read 150-cycle Illumina NextSeq 550 flow cell. From the authors' description of their analysis: Because the immunoSEQ output included only junctional sequences and no quality scores, the filtering could not be the same as the filtering used for full-length reads. To assign V/J genes and CDR3, sequences were annotated against IMGT germline references using PyIR, a Python wrapper for IgBLAST v1.9. Reads were removed for weak V/J assignments (E-value above 1e-6), missing CDR3, stop codons, out-of-frame junctions, or ambiguous translated residues. V3J clonotypes were defined as sequences sharing an identical inferred V gene, J gene, and CDR3 amino acid sequence. Percentage overlap between repertoires was calculated by dividing the number of shared unique clonotypes by the size of the smaller repertoire. Three approaches were used to assess repertoire richness: RTK rarefaction, the Chao1 estimator, and Recon v2.1 estimates of unobserved clonotypes. Generation probabilities for all TCRbeta clonotypes obtained by the gDNA method from a handful of donors were computed using OLGA. This immuneACCESS table, as held by TCRdb, lists in-frame sequences with V and J called but not all clones. Of the missing ones, under half trace to an unresolved V gene in checked studies; the others have no known cause. Clonal size and the V and J genes are those of that table, whereas D and trimming came from the DNA. The sample includes 1,100,000 or so clones, with about 80% observed a single time. The ten biggest clones cover 0.52% of the sample.

Recombination connected TRBV7-9 to TRBJ2-7, with 9 junctional bases fitting TRBD2. This clonotype was sampled from a man younger than 35 in good health. Some clones in this sample may be carry-over from other donors' samples. The sample consisted of memory CD4+ T cells from PBMCs. Reading the label with the study, this specimen's cell subset or site is: CD45RA-negative fraction. In nucleotides, the sequence is TGTGCCAGCAGTAGGACTAGCGACTCCTACGAGCAGTACTTC. Its protein is CASSRTSDSYEQYF. Extended through the reference TRBV7-9 and TRBJ2-7 proteins, this CDR3 yields the full variable domain: DTGVSQNPRHKITKRGQNVTFRCDPISEHNRLYWYRQTLGQGPEFLTYFQNEAQLEKSRLLSDRFSAERPKGSFSTLEIQRTEQGDSAMYLCASSRTSDSYEQYFGPGTRLTVT.